A single sample is the source of the 13 T cell receptor beta chains below, sequenced in a study of blood T cells in healthy people across ages. Combining a sample-barcoded 5' primer with a J-beta primer mix, a second PCR ran for roughly 6 to 12 cycles. MiXCR, applied by TCRdb to the 5' RACE reads, yields one record per CDR3 protein. The sample has 550,000 to 750,000 distinct CDR3 sequences; roughly 21% are singletons. The sample comprised blood. These receptors all come from a man aged 65 to 85 in good health.

This clonotype was seen a few times. A read error may produce the germline difference seen at one junction end. The V call is TRBV5-1, the J call TRBJ1-5; D unclear. Per the germline V gene, CDR1 is SGHRS and CDR2 is YFSETQ. The length of the CDR3 is 14 residues. The CDR3 spells CASSFDGGNQPQHF. DNA of the CDR3: TGCGCCAGTAGCTTCGACGGGGGCAATCAGCCCCAGCATTTT. The variable domain in full, with the rest retrieved from reference TRBV5-1 and TRBJ1-5, is KAGVTQTPRYLIKTRGQQVTLSCSPISGHRSVSWYQQTPGQGLQFLFEYFSETQRNKGNFPGRFSGRQFSNSRSEMNVSTLELGDSALYLCASSFDGGNQPQHFGDGTRLSIL.

This sequence joins TRBV6-1 and TRBJ2-4; weak D call: TRBD1 (6 bases). This CDR3 contains 13 residues. The ends were cut back, 5 bases at V and 8 bases at J, with 13 bases in the middle. CDR1 is MNHNS and CDR2 is SASEGT in the germline V gene. CDR3: CASSLQGFDIQYF. In DNA form, the CDR3 reads TGTGCCAGCAGTTTACAGGGCTTCGACATTCAGTACTTC.

J is TRBJ2-4 and V is TRBV28, with 8 bases fitting TRBD1. The V gene's germline CDR1 is MDHEN and CDR2 SYDVKM. The CDR3 loop spans 16 amino acids. V was clipped by 8 bases and J by 9 bases; unmatched bases: 18. The CDR3 DNA is TGTGCCAGCGGGGAGACCGGGACAGGTGGTTCTGGCATTCAGTACTTC. As protein: CASGETGTGGSGIQYF.

This clonotype was counted only a few times. The germline gene is not matched at one end of the junction; a read error may be the cause. The chain employs TRBV29-1 and TRBJ1-1; no reliable D call. CDR1 is SQVTM, CDR2 ANQGSEA, per germline. The CDR3 length is 14 residues. The CDR3 sequence is CGVERASRSYEAFF. DNA for the CDR3: TGCGGCGTTGAACGGGCCAGTCGAAGTTACGAAGCTTTCTTT. The whole variable domain, remainder taken from reference TRBV29-1 and TRBJ1-1, is SAVISQKPSRDICQRGTSLTIQCQVDSQVTMMFWYRQQPGQSLTLIATANQGSEATYESGFVIDKFPISRPNLTFSTLTVSNMSPEDSSIYLCGVERASRSYEAFFGQGTRLTVV.

This clonotype was observed a handful of times. V is TRBV5-6 and J is TRBJ2-1, with 13 nucleotides matching TRBD2. The CDR3 contains 18 residues. Trimming took 2 bases from V and 0 from J; bases not matched to a gene: 5. From germline, CDR1 is SGHDT and CDR2 YYEEEE. CDR3 protein: CASSFRLAGGSSYNEQFF. Here the CDR3 DNA reads TGTGCCAGCAGCTTTCGACTAGCGGGGGGAAGCTCCTACAATGAGCAGTTCTTC. Drawing the rest from reference TRBV5-6 and TRBJ2-1, the complete variable domain is DAGVTQSPTHLIKTRGQQVTLRCSPKSGHDTVSWYQQALGQGPQFIFQYYEEEERQRGNFPDRFSGHQFPNYSSELNVNALLLGDSALYLCASSFRLAGGSSYNEQFFGPGTRLTVL.

This clonotype was seen a handful of times. The CDR3 loop is CASSQEGIVRYEQYF. CDR3 DNA sequence: TGTGCCAGCAGCCAAGAGGGGATTGTCCGCTACGAGCAGTACTTC. This sequence joins TRBV3-1 and TRBJ2-1; D gene unclear. The end of the DNA is better explained by TRBJ2-7, so the J call may be wrong. The CDR3 contains 15 residues. Looked up from germline, CDR1 is LGHDT and CDR2 is YNNKEL (reference sequence).

This clonotype was detected only a few times. The chain uses TRBV21-1 and TRBJ1-2; the table's D call, TRBD1, was not checked against the DNA. TRBV21-1 is designated a pseudogene. CDR3 length equals 15 residues. The CDR3 here is CASQGLKGVEMDYTF. For the CDR3, the DNA is TGTGCCAGCCAAGGACTCAAGGGGGTGGAGATGGACTACACCTTC.

The chain links TRBV5-1 to TRBJ2-7, with 10 bases identical to TRBD1. Germline trimming cut 0 bases from V and 4 bases from J; bases unmatched to any gene: 7. The length of the CDR3 is 16 residues. Germline CDR1 and CDR2: SGHRS and YFSETQ. This chain's CDR3 is CASSLGRGTGAYEQYF. DNA for the CDR3: TGCGCCAGCAGCTTGGGACGTGGGACAGGGGCGTACGAGCAGTACTTC.

This clonotype turned up a few times. The rearrangement links TRBV28 to TRBJ2-5, with 12 bases lining up with TRBD2. The better agreement between TRBJ2-1 and the DNA end casts doubt on the J call. Germline loops: CDR1 MDHEN, CDR2 SYDVKM. The CDR3 covers 15 residues. CDR3 DNA sequence: TGTGCCAGCAGCTCTGGACTAGCGGGACTGAATGAGCAGTTCTTC. Translating it yields CASSSGLAGLNEQFF.

The CDR3 protein is CASSKTGTGNQETQYF. The CDR3 DNA is TGTGCCAGCAGCAAGACCGGGACAGGCAACCAAGAGACCCAGTACTTC. The chain has TRBV7-8 and TRBJ2-5, with 8 bases lining up with TRBD1. This CDR3 spans 16 amino acids. V shed 5 bases, J shed 0 bases, and the junction held 8 bases outside the gene matches. Per germline, CDR1 SGHVS and CDR2 FQNEAQ.

This clonotype was detected once. The rearrangement joins TRBV29-1 to TRBJ1-1, with D possibly TRBD1 on 6 matching bases. The germline CDR1 and CDR2 sequences are SQVTM and ANQGSEA. V lost 7 bases and J lost 8, with 11 bases in between. The CDR3 contains 10 residues. The CDR3 bases are TGCAGCGCTGTGGGGACAGAAGCTTTCTTT. It yields the protein CSAVGTEAFF.

The chain combines TRBV2 with TRBJ1-4; D is possibly TRBD1 (5 bases). Germline CDR1 is SNHLY and CDR2 is FYNNEI. V lost 9 bases and J lost 8, with 16 bases in between. This CDR3 is built from 13 residues. The DNA for the CDR3 is TGTGCCAGACGACAGCCTCCGGGGGAAAAACTGTTTTTT. Translating it yields CARRQPPGEKLFF. The variable domain in full, completed from reference TRBV2 and TRBJ1-4, reads EPEVTQTPSHQVTQMGQEVILRCVPISNHLYFYWYRQILGQKVEFLVSFYNNEISEKSEIFDDQFSVERPDGSNFTLKIRSTKLEDSAMYFCARRQPPGEKLFFGSGTQLSVL.

This clonotype came up a few times. The chain couples TRBV4-2 to TRBJ2-5; maybe TRBD1 (5 bases). V lost 1 base, J lost 3 bases, and 12 bases lay in between. Germline assignment: CDR1 LGHNA and CDR2 YNFKEQ. The CDR3 is 15 amino acids. CDR3 sequence: CASSQAWTTEETQYF. Written as DNA, the CDR3 is TGTGCCAGCAGCCAAGCCTGGACAACCGAAGAGACCCAGTACTTC.